This is a list of T cell receptor beta chains from one sample in a study of blood T cell repertoires in COVID-19. The protocol was immunoSEQ multiplex PCR, while the TCRdb copy is restricted to in-frame clones and leaves out a portion. This sample carries fewer than 110,000 clones, more than 70% of them seen once, and the ten largest clones take 6.8%. Sequences were obtained from peripheral blood. Receptor source: a man over 45 with active or convalescent COVID-19. Each CDR3 is given with its conserved first and last residue. The order of the fields is clone size, D gene, V gene, J gene, CDR3 protein, CDR3 DNA. D genes are given only for firm matches. The size of a clone is reported for some rows only, either as once, few or many, or as a class for expanded clones.

-,TRBD1,TRBV6-5,TRBJ2-7,CASSYSGQYEYF,TGTGCCAGCAGTTATTCGGGACAGTACGAGTACTTC
once,TRBD2,TRBV28,TRBJ2-3,CAATSGRASTDTQYF,TGTGCCGCCACGAGCGGGAGGGCTAGCACAGATACGCAGTATTTT
-,TRBD1,TRBV10-1,TRBJ2-7,CASSESGQGNEQYF,TGCGCCAGCAGTGAGTCGGGACAGGGTAACGAGCAGTACTTC
-,TRBD1,TRBV28,TRBJ1-5,CASSSPGGQGKDQPQHF,TGTGCCAGCAGTTCCCCCGGAGGACAGGGGAAGGATCAGCCCCAGCATTTT
-,-,TRBV4-3,TRBJ2-1,CASSQDRGGNTYNEQFF,TGCGCCAGCAGCCAAGACCGGGGCGGGAATACCTACAATGAGCAGTTCTTC
-,-,TRBV10-3,TRBJ1-6,CAISESASPLHF,TGTGCCATCAGTGAGTCAGCTTCACCCCTCCACTTT
-,TRBD1,TRBV27,TRBJ1-5,CASSDRDSNQPQHF,TGTGCCAGCTCGGACAGGGATAGCAATCAGCCCCAGCATTTT
-,TRBD2,TRBV7-7,TRBJ2-3,CASSPYTLTSGTDTQYF,TGTGCTAGCAGCCCCTATACATTGACTAGCGGCACAGATACGCAGTATTTT
-,TRBD1,TRBV10-3,TRBJ1-6,CATSGTANNSPLHF,TGTGCCACCTCCGGGACAGCAAATAATTCACCCCTCCACTTT
-,TRBD1,TRBV2,TRBJ2-1,CASSADRSSYNEQFF,TGTGCCAGCAGTGCGGACAGGAGCTCCTACAATGAGCAGTTCTTC
-,-,TRBV7-8,TRBJ1-2,CASTPYGSGDGYTF,TGTGCCAGCACCCCTTATGGGTCGGGAGATGGCTACACCTTC
-,TRBD1,TRBV3-1/TRBV3-2,TRBJ2-7,CASSLPGQGVNEQYF,TGTGCCAGCAGCCTTCCGGGACAGGGAGTGAATGAGCAGTACTTC
once,TRBD1,TRBV4-3,TRBJ1-2,CASSPTGNYGYTF,TGCGCCAGCAGCCCGACAGGGAACTATGGCTACACCTTC
-,-,TRBV7-9,TRBJ1-5,CASSSPQFGQPQHF,TGTGCCAGCAGCTCCCCGCAGTTTGGTCAGCCCCAGCATTTT
-,-,TRBV30,TRBJ1-3,CAWGGDGVSGNTIYF,TGTGCCTGGGGGGGGGACGGAGTCTCTGGAAACACCATATATTTT
-,-,TRBV19,TRBJ2-7,CASSTTGTTYEQYF,TGTGCCAGTAGTACGACAGGTACTACCTACGAGCAGTACTTC
-,-,TRBV6-5,TRBJ1-4,CASSYTVEEKLFF,TGTGCCAGCAGTTACACGGTGGAGGAAAAACTGTTTTTT
-,TRBD1,TRBV6-5,TRBJ1-6,CASSYSGQGERSPLHF,TGTGCCAGCAGTTACTCCGGACAGGGCGAGAGGTCACCCCTCCACTTT
-,TRBD2,TRBV5-1,TRBJ2-7,CASSPTIAGANEQYF,TGCGCCAGCAGCCCAACCATAGCGGGAGCTAACGAGCAGTACTTC
-,TRBD1,TRBV19,TRBJ2-1,CASRKRGRPPHNEQFF,TGTGCCAGTAGGAAGAGGGGGCGCCCCCCCCACAATGAGCAGTTCTTC
-,-,TRBV19,TRBJ2-1,CASSKGQSSYNEQFF,TGTGCCAGTAGTAAAGGACAGAGCTCCTACAATGAGCAGTTCTTC
-,-,TRBV20-1,TRBJ1-2,CSASPRAKGGYTF,TGCAGTGCTAGTCCCAGGGCAAAGGGTGGCTACACCTTC
-,-,TRBV5-1,TRBJ2-1,CASSLALQNEQFF,TGCGCCAGCAGCTTGGCCTTGCAGAATGAGCAGTTCTTC
-,-,TRBV9,TRBJ1-2,CASSVEGRGNYGYTF,TGTGCCAGCAGCGTAGAGGGCAGGGGAAACTATGGCTACACCTTC
-,-,TRBV6-2/TRBV6-3,TRBJ1-5,CASSRDNGSNQPQHF,TGTGCCAGCAGTCGGGACAACGGTAGCAATCAGCCCCAGCATTTT
-,-,TRBV28,TRBJ1-1,CASRNQEVDRNTEAFF,TGTGCCAGCAGAAACCAAGAGGTTGATCGGAACACTGAAGCTTTCTTT
few,TRBD1,TRBV6-5,TRBJ1-3,CASSYSDRVGNTIYF,TGTGCCAGCAGTTACTCCGACAGGGTCGGAAACACCATATATTTT
-,TRBD1,TRBV5-1,TRBJ1-1,CASRQGSGTEAFF,TGCGCCAGCAGACAGGGGAGTGGAACTGAAGCTTTCTTT
-,-,TRBV28,TRBJ2-5,CASSLFAGLETQYF,TGTGCCAGCAGTTTATTCGCGGGACTTGAGACCCAGTACTTC
-,-,TRBV6-1,TRBJ2-2,CASSEGGGRDTGELFF,TGTGCCAGCAGTGAAGGAGGGGGTAGGGACACCGGGGAGCTGTTTTTT
-,TRBD1,TRBV18,TRBJ1-3,CASSIGTGDGNTIYF,TGTGCCAGCTCAATTGGGACAGGGGATGGAAACACCATATATTTT
once,TRBD1,TRBV6-1,TRBJ2-1,CASSEARDRYNEQFF,TGTGCCAGCAGTGAAGCGAGGGACAGATACAATGAGCAGTTCTTC
-,-,TRBV7-2,TRBJ2-7,CASSLGGRVWSYEQYF,TGTGCCAGCAGCTTAGGGGGGCGGGTGTGGTCCTACGAGCAGTACTTC
-,TRBD2,TRBV24-1,TRBJ2-3,CATSDLAGTSDTQYF,TGTGCCACCAGTGATCTAGCGGGTACCTCAGATACGCAGTATTTT
-,-,TRBV2,TRBJ1-2,CASSEEGMGGYTF,TGTGCCAGCAGTGAAGAGGGGATGGGAGGCTACACCTTC
-,TRBD1,TRBV13,TRBJ1-1,CASSPRPPGQGLNTEAFF,TGTGCCAGCAGCCCTCGACCTCCGGGACAGGGGCTGAACACTGAAGCTTTCTTT
-,TRBD2,TRBV5-4,TRBJ2-1,CASSLGLAGNNEQFF,TGTGCCAGCAGCCTGGGACTAGCGGGAAACAATGAGCAGTTCTTC
-,-,TRBV10-3,TRBJ1-4,CATATNEKLFF,TGTGCCACTGCAACTAATGAAAAACTGTTTTTT
-,-,TRBV20-1,TRBJ1-3,CSASSQGRGNTIYF,TGCAGTGCTAGTAGCCAGGGGAGAGGAAACACCATATATTTT
-,-,TRBV25-1,TRBJ1-1,CASRRTADSPEAFF,TGTGCCAGCAGGCGGACAGCGGACAGCCCTGAAGCTTTCTTT
once,-,TRBV10-1,TRBJ1-3,CASRDGGSGNTIYF,TGCGCCAGCAGGGATGGCGGGTCTGGAAACACCATATATTTT
-,-,TRBV6-4,TRBJ1-3,CASSDSLLRSGNTIYF,TGTGCCAGCAGTGACTCTCTACTGAGGTCTGGAAACACCATATATTTT
-,-,TRBV15,TRBJ2-7,CATSSPDQRGPPTQYF,TGTGCCACCAGCAGTCCCGATCAGAGAGGGCCACCGACGCAGTACTTC
once,TRBD2,TRBV7-2,TRBJ2-7,CASSPLAGLYEQYF,TGTGCCAGCAGCCCATTAGCGGGACTCTACGAGCAGTACTTC
-,TRBD1,TRBV28,TRBJ1-2,CASSPTYRGQGYTF,TGTGCCAGCAGTCCCACTTACAGGGGGCAGGGCTACACCTTC
-,-,TRBV27,TRBJ2-1,CASSFPEDNEQFF,TGTGCCAGCAGTTTTCCCGAGGACAATGAGCAGTTCTTC
-,TRBD2,TRBV6-5,TRBJ2-7,CASSPPGTSYYEQYF,TGTGCCAGCAGTCCTCCCGGGACTAGCTACTACGAGCAGTACTTC
-,-,TRBV4-3,TRBJ2-2,CASSQDRGTNTGELFF,TGCGCCAGCAGCCAAGATAGGGGGACCAACACCGGGGAGCTGTTTTTT
-,-,TRBV6-5,TRBJ2-1,CASISGTPYNEQFF,TGTGCCAGTATCTCCGGGACACCGTACAATGAGCAGTTCTTC
-,-,TRBV12-3/TRBV12-4,TRBJ1-1,CASSLTTAEAFF,TGTGCCAGCAGTTTAACGACAGCTGAAGCTTTCTTT
-,TRBD1,TRBV19,TRBJ1-5,CASSDRGLNQPQHF,TGTGCCAGTAGCGACAGGGGCCTCAATCAGCCCCAGCATTTT
-,TRBD1,TRBV19,TRBJ1-1,CASSNGPGQGTEAFF,TGTGCCAGTAGCAATGGTCCGGGACAGGGCACTGAAGCTTTCTTT
-,-,TRBV29-1,TRBJ1-5,CSVAQPNQPQHF,TGCAGCGTTGCACAGCCCAATCAGCCCCAGCATTTT